Each of the 15 T cell receptor beta chains below was sequenced from the same sample in a study of OX40 agonist ivuxolimab in advanced cancers. The assay was immunoSEQ multiplex PCR, and TCRdb's table has in-frame clones only and misses some. Here the sample spans 72,000 or so clones, under 85% being singletons. The sample was CD4+ or CD8+ T cells sorted from blood, taken in a trial of the OX40 agonist ivuxolimab. The receptors were gathered from an adult with an advanced solid tumor such as melanoma, head and neck, liver or kidney cancer.

The chain uses TRBV28 and TRBJ2-1; a weak D match, TRBD1 (6 bases). Per germline, CDR1 MDHEN and CDR2 SYDVKM. The CDR3 loop spans 18 amino acids. The V end was cut by 4 bases, the J end by 3 bases, with 22 bases between. CDR3 nucleotide sequence: TGTGCCAGCAGTTCCTCATCAACAGGGTCCCAGGGCTACAATGAGCAGTTCTTC. Its translation is CASSSSSTGSQGYNEQFF.

In this sample, this clone turned up a few times. The CDR3 DNA follows: TGTGCCAGCAGGCCCCTCGGAAGGAAGACAACCTACAATGAGCAGTTCTTC. Protein sequence: CASRPLGRKTTYNEQFF. The chain joins TRBV7-2 to TRBJ2-1; D is unclear. Germline assignment: CDR1 SGHTA and CDR2 FQGNSA. Trimming cost V 6 bases and J 2 bases, with 20 bases left between them. The CDR3 has 17 amino acids.

The V and J genes are TRBV2 and TRBJ2-3; D call uncertain. Trimming cost V 5 bases and J 2 bases, with 14 bases left between them. CDR1 SNHLY and CDR2 FYNNEI come from the germline V gene. The CDR3 consists of 15 residues. The CDR3 region is CASSLDRRFTDTQYF. The CDR3 coding sequence is TGTGCCAGCAGTCTAGATAGGAGATTCACAGATACGCAGTATTTT.

The rearrangement links TRBV28 to TRBJ1-5; D might be TRBD1 (5 bases). CDR1 and CDR2 from the germline V gene are MDHEN and SYDVKM. This CDR3 comprises 13 residues. V was trimmed by 3 bases and J by 5 bases, leaving 8 bases between them. The CDR3 spells CASSFFRDQPQHF. The CDR3 coding sequence is TGTGCCAGCAGTTTCTTCAGGGATCAGCCCCAGCATTTT. Full variable domain (remainder filled in from reference TRBV28 and TRBJ1-5): DVKVTQSSRYLVKRTGEKVFLECVQDMDHENMFWYRQDPGLGLRLIYFSYDVKMKEKGDIPEGYSVSREKKERFSLILESASTNQTSMYLCASSFFRDQPQHFGDGTRLSIL.

This clone was counted once. The V call is TRBV2, the J call TRBJ2-2; 9 nucleotides line up with TRBD1. This CDR3 spans 14 amino acids. V lost 8 bases to trimming and J lost 1 base; unmatched junction nucleotides: 2. Germline V CDR1 and CDR2: SNHLY, FYNNEI. The CDR3 is CASGGQGNTGELFF. The CDR3 DNA sequence: TGTGCCAGCGGGGGACAGGGGAACACCGGGGAGCTGTTTTTT.

The chain carries TRBV29-1 and TRBJ1-2, with 7 bases identical to TRBD1. Trimming removed 6 bases from V and 2 bases from J; junction bases left unmatched: 3. Germline CDR1 reads SQVTM; CDR2 reads ANQGSEA. This CDR3 is 12 amino acids long. The CDR3 bases are TGCAGCGTCGCGGGACAGAACTATGGCTACACCTTC. Translation gives CSVAGQNYGYTF.

The chain carries TRBV4-1 and TRBJ1-1, with D tentatively TRBD1 (5 bases). Germline V gene data show CDR1 as MGHRA and CDR2 as YSYEKL. Trimming cost V 4 bases and J 2 bases, with 17 bases left between them. CDR3 length: 16 residues. CDR3 nucleotide sequence: TGCGCCAGCAGCCTCCGTCAGGGATCATTAAACACTGAAGCTTTCTTT. Translating gives CASSLRQGSLNTEAFF.

This chain joins TRBV7-9 and TRBJ1-5, with 10 bases identical to TRBD1. The CDR3 runs to 15 residues. From germline, CDR1 is SEHNR and CDR2 FQNEAQ (reference sequence). J gave up 6 bases and V 5 bases, and 7 bases lay outside the gene matches. The CDR3 sequence is CASSNPGQGTQPQHF. The CDR3 DNA reads TGTGCCAGCAGCAATCCGGGACAGGGGACTCAGCCCCAGCATTTT.

The V gene is TRBV28, the J gene TRBJ1-4; TRBD1 matches at 9 bases. V was pared by 5 bases and J by 10 bases, with 11 bases of the junction left unmatched. CDR1 MDHEN and CDR2 SYDVKM come from the germline V gene. The CDR3 totals 15 residues. The CDR3 coding sequence is TGTGCCAGCAGTCCCCCGGGACAGGGATCGGCAAAACTGTTTTTT. It encodes CASSPPGQGSAKLFF.

This clone was seen a few times. This chain joins TRBV7-3 and TRBJ2-1; a possible D gene is TRBD1 (5 bases). Trimming removed 2 bases from V and 10 bases from J, with 18 bases in between. The CDR3 consists of 15 residues. CDR1 and CDR2 from the germline V gene are SGHTA and FQGTGA. CDR3 in amino acids: CASSLYHDSFQEQFF. The DNA for the CDR3 is TGTGCCAGCAGCTTATACCACGACAGTTTTCAAGAGCAGTTCTTC.

The chain has TRBV18 and TRBJ2-1, with TRBD2 as a possible D gene (6 bases). Germline V CDR1 and CDR2: KGHSH, LQKENI. CDR3 size: 15 residues. Trimming cost V 3 bases and J 6 bases, with 15 bases left between them. The CDR3 coding sequence is TGTGCCAGCTCACCTGGGTCTAGCGCTATCAATGAGCAGTTCTTC. It yields the protein CASSPGSSAINEQFF.

V gene TRBV28 combines with J gene TRBJ2-7; 7 bases are shared with TRBD2. The CDR3 covers 16 residues. The J segment lost 0 bases and the V segment lost 3 bases, leaving 8 bases of the junction unmatched. From germline, CDR1 is MDHEN and CDR2 SYDVKM. In DNA, the CDR3 is TGTGCCAGCAGTTTTAGACTAGCCGATAGCTCCTACGAGCAGTACTTC. Its protein is CASSFRLADSSYEQYF.

The CDR3 DNA reads as TGCGCCAGCAGTTGGGGCAAGGCGGGCTACACCTTC. This gives the protein CASSWGKAGYTF. The chain uses TRBV5-1 and TRBJ1-2; tentatively, D is TRBD1 (5 bases). The V and J ends lost 5 bases and 8 bases respectively, with 13 bases between them. The CDR3 has 12 residues. Looked up from germline, CDR1 is SGHRS and CDR2 is YFSETQ.

The chain couples TRBV5-1 to TRBJ2-3; D call uncertain. Per the germline V gene, CDR1 is SGHRS and CDR2 is YFSETQ. This CDR3 spans 14 amino acids. Trimming pared 4 bases from V and 2 bases from J, leaving 11 bases between. CDR3 coding DNA: TGCGCCAGCAGCCCAAAATCCACCACAGATACGCAGTATTTT. Amino acid sequence: CASSPKSTTDTQYF.

V and J are TRBV4-1 and TRBJ2-7; D unresolved. Germline V gene lookup returns CDR1 MGHRA and CDR2 YSYEKL. The CDR3 covers 14 residues. The V and J ends lost 2 bases and 0 bases respectively, with 8 bases between them. The chain's CDR3 is CASSQLRSSYEQYV. In nucleotides, the CDR3 is TGCGCCAGCAGCCAACTCAGGAGCTCCTACGAGCAGTACGTC.